This T cell receptor beta chain stems from a study of cytotoxic CD8 clonotypes in ibrutinib-treated CLL. Study-wide background: Response samples followed a median 12 months of treatment, range 6 to 36.

The method was immunoSEQ multiplex PCR; TCRdb's version includes in-frame clones alone and lacks a portion of them. The sample consists of roughly 110,000 clones, 50% to 65% of them appearing once. V was cut by 1 base and J by 6 bases, with 7 bases left in between. The V gene's germline CDR1 is SGHTA and CDR2 FQGNSA. The CDR3 has 13 residues. Frozen-stored PBMCs produced roughly 2 micrograms of genomic DNA for TCR beta libraries. As to this clone: The target antigen is unknown.

Study observations and caveats: Different sampling times were used for sustained-remission and progressing patients.

Specimen: PBMCs, collected after 24 months of ibrutinib treatment. The chain is built from TRBV7-2 and TRBJ1-5, with unresolved D. The origin of this receptor is a human donor with chronic lymphocytic leukemia. The CDR3 loop is CASSLVEGQPQHF. The CDR3 nucleotides read TGTGCCAGCAGCTTAGTGGAGGGTCAGCCCCAGCATTTT.